This T cell receptor (beta chain) was identified in a study of regulatory T cells in long-lasting Graves disease (dated by TCRdb to the early 2020s). With respect to the entire study: To count as having persistent Graves' disease, a patient had to have received antithyroid drug treatment for over 5 years with TSH receptor autoantibodies remaining persistently positive. Peripheral blood TCR sequencing and RNA sequencing compared persistent Graves' disease patients with newly diagnosed Graves' disease patients. The study was conducted in China and was registered as a clinical trial. TCR sequencing covered 13 persistent and around 20 newly diagnosed Graves' disease patients, 33 samples in total. On average, persistent Graves' disease patients in the clinical cohort had been on antithyroid drugs for about 10.3 years.

Points the paper makes about the study in general: Preferential use of TRBV28, TRBJ1-2 and TRBJ2-5 was observed in persistent disease, whereas TRBV20-1 and TRBJ2-1 were favored in newly diagnosed disease. Sequencing and analysis were restricted to the TCR beta chain. Compared with newly diagnosed patients, patients with persistent Graves' disease had lower TCR Shannon entropy and fewer highly expanded clones, which suggests clonal expansion. Persistent patients shared more public clonotypes among themselves (2,741) than newly diagnosed patients did (about 970). The authors noted that the small sample size was a limitation that may lower accuracy. The study examined only peripheral blood because the primary lesion, thyroid tissue, could not be accessed.

Preparation of the library involved multiplex PCR. For sequencing, an Illumina HiSeq 4000 was employed. iRepertoire HTBI primers and Arm-PCR amplification of CDR3 regions were used to construct TCR beta libraries. Gel purification was performed on PCR products prior to sequencing. Under the source paper's analysis protocol: Gene usage analysis of CDR3 amino acid clonotypes relied on the approximately 60 TRBV and 14 TRBJ segments identified across samples. COPE and FqMerger were used to merge filtered high-quality paired reads into contigs. BLAST was used to align contigs to IMGT TRBV, TRBD and TRBJ reference genes, and CDR3 was defined according to IMGT. Highly expanded clones were defined as clonotypes with a frequency above 0.1%. Shannon entropy was used to measure repertoire diversity, and the Gini coefficient was used to measure V-J evenness. A clonotype was considered public if more than one individual shared it. In TCRdb, the public reads were trimmed at Q25 with fastp and aligned with MiXCR, with productive beta chains retained. Records with the same CDR3 protein are collapsed into one entry carrying the most frequent genes and DNA. These V and J calls are TCRdb output, not the study's own analysis. The sample table holds 650,000 to 850,000 distinct CDR3 sequences, of which 25% to 35% were seen once. The ten largest account for roughly 46% of the sample.

Inclusive of the bounding cysteine and phenylalanine, the CDR3 is 14 residues long. Just the 42-base CDR3 DNA is kept, in frame starting at base 1. For CDR1 and CDR2, the germline V gene lists ENHRY and SYGVKD. Cut back by 10 bases and 7 bases, the V and J ends lie 22 bases apart. The meaning of the sample's time point label: persistent/refractory GD, antithyroid drugs over 5 years with positive TRAb. For both TCR sequencing and RNA sequencing, RNA was extracted from PBMCs using TRIzol. The diagnosis of Graves' disease followed American Thyroid Association guidelines. Patients were recruited from an endocrinology department in Xi'an, China. From each patient, about 8.9 milliliters of peripheral blood was collected into an EDTA anticoagulant tube. Ficoll Paque Plus density gradient separation was used to isolate PBMCs, and no further T cell sorting was done. RNA quality was checked with an Agilent 2100 Bioanalyzer and agarose gel, and concentration with a NanoDrop 2000.

To note about this clonotype: The specificity of this receptor is unknown. No much larger clone is present one base from it, and per-base qualities are unavailable.

The chain is encoded by TRBV10-3 joined to TRBJ1-2, with the D gene uncertain. The specimen was peripheral blood mononuclear cells (PBMCs), collected when the disease was refractory, from a patient treated with antithyroid drugs. This TCR came from a female donor with Graves disease. DNA sequence: TGTGCCAGTCGCCATGTCCAGGATTCCGGTGGCTACACCTTC. This codes for CASRHVQDSGGYTF.